A selection of T cell receptor beta chains follows, all from one sample in a study of T cell responses to AZD1222 COVID-19 vaccine. TCRdb's table, derived via immunoSEQ multiplex PCR, lists solely in-frame clones and lacks some. The sample shows about 130,000 clones, 89% of them seen only once. The input for sequencing was peripheral blood, taken on day 0 of AZD1222 vaccination. These receptors all come from an adult in good health. The CDR3 runs from the conserved cysteine through the conserved F or W. The D gene is left open where the match is weak.

d_call | j_call | v_call | cdr3_aa | cdr3_nt
- | TRBJ2-2 | TRBV5-1 | CASSFTTNTGELFF | TGCGCCAGCAGCTTCACAACGAACACCGGGGAGCTGTTTTTT
TRBD1 | TRBJ1-1 | TRBV9 | CASSTLGQGGTEAFF | TGTGCCAGCAGCACTTTAGGACAGGGGGGCACTGAAGCTTTCTTT
- | TRBJ1-6 | TRBV30 | CAWSLNSPLHF | TGTGCCTGGAGCCTTAATTCACCCCTCCACTTT
- | TRBJ1-2 | TRBV11-2 | CASSLDRIGKGYTF | TGTGCCAGCAGCTTAGATCGTATCGGTAAAGGCTACACCTTC
- | TRBJ1-5 | TRBV4-1 | CASSQDSRKDQPQHF | TGCGCCAGCAGCCAAGACAGTAGAAAGGATCAGCCCCAGCATTTT
- | TRBJ2-7 | TRBV10-2 | CASSEGYEQYF | TGCGCCAGCAGTGAGGGCTACGAGCAGTACTTC
- | TRBJ1-2 | TRBV28 | CASSLGPDYGYTF | TGTGCCAGCAGTTTAGGGCCGGACTATGGCTACACCTTC
TRBD1 | TRBJ1-6 | TRBV30 | CAWTTGGSSYNSPLHF | TGTGCCTGGACGACAGGGGGAAGCTCCTATAATTCACCCCTCCACTTT
TRBD2 | TRBJ2-5 | TRBV6-2/TRBV6-3 | CASSRTSGGKETQYF | TGTGCCAGCAGTCGGACTAGCGGGGGCAAAGAGACCCAGTACTTC
- | TRBJ2-1 | TRBV24-1 | CATSESNSGPFFLYNEQFF | TGTGCCACCAGTGAATCGAACAGCGGGCCATTCTTTCTCTACAATGAGCAGTTCTTC
- | TRBJ1-2 | TRBV7-8 | CASSLAGVQGYTF | TGTGCCAGCAGCTTAGCGGGTGTGCAGGGCTACACCTTC
- | TRBJ2-1 | TRBV30 | CAWSKWGEQFF | TGTGCCTGGAGTAAGTGGGGTGAGCAGTTCTTC
TRBD2 | TRBJ2-1 | TRBV3-1/TRBV3-2 | CASSPTSGNEQFF | TGTGCCAGCAGCCCGACTAGCGGTAATGAGCAGTTCTTC
- | TRBJ2-5 | TRBV3-1/TRBV3-2 | CASSQDEETQYF | TGTGCCAGCAGCCAAGATGAAGAGACCCAGTACTTC
TRBD2 | TRBJ2-5 | TRBV7-2 | CASSLGGYQETQYF | TGTGCCAGCAGCTTGGGGGGGTACCAAGAGACCCAGTACTTC
- | TRBJ2-1 | TRBV9 | CASSVRSREDKDNEQFF | TGTGCCAGCAGCGTAAGGAGTAGAGAAGACAAGGACAATGAGCAGTTCTTC
- | TRBJ2-3 | TRBV6-5 | CACSGPTDTQYF | TGTGCTTGTAGCGGACCCACAGATACGCAGTATTTT
- | TRBJ1-1 | TRBV9 | CASSVGSGRAEAFF | TGTGCCAGCAGCGTAGGTTCCGGCAGGGCTGAAGCTTTCTTT
- | TRBJ1-2 | TRBV5-6 | CASSLRQRYGYTF | TGTGCCAGCAGCTTGCGACAGAGATATGGCTACACCTTC
- | TRBJ2-4 | TRBV11-3 | CASSPGDDIQYF | TGTGCCAGCAGCCCCGGGGATGACATTCAGTACTTC